These T cell receptor beta chains were read from a single sample in a study of vaccination effects on CD4 cells after COVID-19. Method: immunoSEQ multiplex PCR; TCRdb's copy keeps in-frame clones and lacks some. Of about 33,000 clones listed, 82% are singletons. For these TCRs, the target antigens are not known. Here the sequenced sample was CD4+ T cells from PBMCs cultured with HCoV-NL63 spike peptides, taken after COVID-19 vaccination. Receptors were obtained from a human donor who received a COVID-19 vaccine. Some clones in this sample may be carry-over from other donors' samples. Both conserved end residues are part of each CDR3. D genes are given only for firm matches. Size is stated for part of the rows, as once, few or many counts, or as a class when the clone is expanded.

TRBV12-3/TRBV12-4	NA	13	NA	TRBJ1-1	TGTGCCAGCAGTTTACTGGGGGGTACTGAAGCTTTCTTT	CASSLLGGTEAFF
TRBV20-1	NA	13	NA	TRBJ1-1	TGCAGTGCTAGTCATCCGTTCAACACTGAAGCTTTCTTT	CSASHPFNTEAFF
TRBV12-3/TRBV12-4	NA	12	TRBD1	TRBJ1-2	TGTGCCAGCAGTTTCGGGACAGGCGGCTACACCTTC	CASSFGTGGYTF
TRBV7-3	NA	16	TRBD2	TRBJ2-4	TGTGCCAGCAGCTTAGGGACTAGCGGGGGCCAAAACATTCAGTACTTC	CASSLGTSGGQNIQYF
TRBV7-2	NA	17	TRBD1	TRBJ2-6	TGTGCCAGCAGCGGGGACAGGGCCGACTCTGGGGCCAACGTCCTGACTTTC	CASSGDRADSGANVLTF
TRBV2	NA	13	NA	TRBJ1-5	TGTGCCAGCGGGATCGCAGGGGATCAGCCCCAGCATTTT	CASGIAGDQPQHF
TRBV3-1/TRBV3-2	NA	12	NA	TRBJ1-6	TGTGCCAGCAGCCACCCCCATTCACCCCTCCACTTT	CASSHPHSPLHF
TRBV2	NA	13	NA	TRBJ1-4	TGTGCCAGCAGTGACAGGGACCGGGAAAAACTGTTTTTT	CASSDRDREKLFF
TRBV19	NA	14	NA	TRBJ1-2	TGTGCCAGTAGTATCGGGACCGTAGTCTATGGCTACACCTTC	CASSIGTVVYGYTF
TRBV2	NA	15	TRBD2	TRBJ2-1	TGTGCCAGCATGGAAGGGAGGGCAATGGGCAATGAGCAGTTCTTC	CASMEGRAMGNEQFF
TRBV11-2	NA	14	NA	TRBJ2-3	TGTGCCAGCACCTCTCAGCGCCCCACAGATACGCAGTATTTT	CASTSQRPTDTQYF
TRBV24-1	NA	14	NA	TRBJ2-2	TGTGCCACCAGTGACCCCCTGAACACCGGGGAGCTGTTTTTT	CATSDPLNTGELFF
TRBV5-8	NA	13	NA	TRBJ1-2	TGTGCCAGCCGCGCTAATACTAACTATGGCTACACCTTC	CASRANTNYGYTF
TRBV15	few	11	NA	TRBJ1-1	TGTGCCAACGACTGGGGCACTGAAGCTTTCTTT	CANDWGTEAFF
TRBV18	NA	14	TRBD2	TRBJ2-1	TGTGCCAGCTCACCAGTCCGGGGGGAAGGTGAGCAGTTCTTC	CASSPVRGEGEQFF
TRBV4-1	once	13	TRBD1	TRBJ1-2	TGCGCCAGCAGCCAGGGGACAGGGTATGGCTACACCTTC	CASSQGTGYGYTF
TRBV21-1	once	14	NA	TRBJ2-3	TGTGCCAGCAGCAGGGGGACAGGGATTATTGTGCCGTATTTT	CASSRGTGIIVPYF
TRBV14	NA	14	NA	TRBJ1-3	TGTGCCAGCAGCCAACAGTTATTAAGAAACACCATATATTTT	CASSQQLLRNTIYF
TRBV6-6	NA	13	NA	TRBJ2-5	TGTGCCAGCAACCGGGAGAGCCTGGGGACCCAGTACTTC	CASNRESLGTQYF
TRBV27	NA	16	NA	TRBJ1-5	TGTGCCAGCACCCGGCGGGGAGGGGTCAGCAATCAGCCCCAGCATTTT	CASTRRGGVSNQPQHF
TRBV18	NA	13	NA	TRBJ1-2	TGTGCCAGCTCAGGGACGGGGAACTATGGCTACACCTTC	CASSGTGNYGYTF
TRBV5-1	NA	13	NA	TRBJ2-2	TGCGCCAGCAGCCTGACCCGGGCCGGGGAGCTGTTTTTT	CASSLTRAGELFF
TRBV6-6	NA	14	NA	TRBJ1-5	TGTGCCAGCAGTTACCGACGGGGAAATCAGCCCCAGCATTTT	CASSYRRGNQPQHF
TRBV7-2	NA	12	NA	TRBJ1-1	TGTGCCAGCAGCCCGGGGGTATCTTGGGCTTTCTTT	CASSPGVSWAFF
TRBV5-1	NA	16	NA	TRBJ1-6	TGCGCCAGCAGCCCAGGGGACAACTCCTATAATTCACCCCTCCACTTT	CASSPGDNSYNSPLHF
TRBV29-1	NA	12	NA	TRBJ2-5	TGCAGCGCGCGGGGATGGGAAGAGACCCAGTACTTC	CSARGWEETQYF
TRBV2	NA	14	TRBD1	TRBJ1-2	TGTGCCAGTGGAGGAGACAGGGGGACCTATGGCTACACCTTC	CASGGDRGTYGYTF
TRBV6-4	NA	13	TRBD2	TRBJ2-2	TGTGCCAGCAGTCCGGGGGGGCGGCGGGAGCTGTTTTTT	CASSPGGRRELFF
TRBV27	few	13	NA	TRBJ1-2	TGTGCCAGCAGCCTCGACGGAGACTATGGCTACACCTTC	CASSLDGDYGYTF
TRBV18	NA	19	NA	TRBJ1-6	TGTGCCAGCTCACCTTTGAGTGAAGGGGCCCAATCGTCGGGATCACCCCTCCACTTT	CASSPLSEGAQSSGSPLHF
TRBV5-4	NA	17	NA	TRBJ2-3	TGTGCCAGCAGCCTGGGACCGACATCCCCCCCCACAGATACGCAGTATTTT	CASSLGPTSPPTDTQYF
TRBV21-1	NA	20	NA	TRBJ2-6	TGTGCCAGCAGCAAAGCGCGCGTGGGGCGGACACTCTCTGGGGCCAACGTCCTGACTTTC	CASSKARVGRTLSGANVLTF
TRBV5-5	NA	15	NA	TRBJ1-3	TGTGCCAGCAGCTTGGCCCTGGGTAGTATAAACACCATATATTTT	CASSLALGSINTIYF
TRBV6-5	NA	14	TRBD2	TRBJ2-3	TGTGCCAGCGCAAGGACTAGCAGGACAGATACGCAGTATTTT	CASARTSRTDTQYF
TRBV12-3/TRBV12-4	NA	12	NA	TRBJ2-2	TGTGCCAGCAGTTTCGCTTTTGGGGAGCTGTTTTTT	CASSFAFGELFF
TRBV3-1/TRBV3-2	NA	12	NA	TRBJ1-2	TGTGCCAGCAGCCAAGATTTGTTAGGCTACACCTTC	CASSQDLLGYTF
TRBV5-1	NA	16	TRBD2	TRBJ2-3	TGCGCCAGCAGCTTTACTAGCGGGGGGAGCACAGATACGCAGTATTTT	CASSFTSGGSTDTQYF
TRBV10-3	NA	15	TRBD1	TRBJ2-5	TGTGCCATCAGTGGGGACAGGGGGGGCCAAGAGACCCAGTACTTC	CAISGDRGGQETQYF
TRBV5-4	NA	15	TRBD1	TRBJ1-2	TGTGCCAGCAGCTTAATGACAGGGACAAACTATGGCTACACCTTC	CASSLMTGTNYGYTF
TRBV4-1	NA	14	NA	TRBJ1-3	TGCGCCAGCAGCCAAGGAGACAGATGGAACACCATATATTTT	CASSQGDRWNTIYF